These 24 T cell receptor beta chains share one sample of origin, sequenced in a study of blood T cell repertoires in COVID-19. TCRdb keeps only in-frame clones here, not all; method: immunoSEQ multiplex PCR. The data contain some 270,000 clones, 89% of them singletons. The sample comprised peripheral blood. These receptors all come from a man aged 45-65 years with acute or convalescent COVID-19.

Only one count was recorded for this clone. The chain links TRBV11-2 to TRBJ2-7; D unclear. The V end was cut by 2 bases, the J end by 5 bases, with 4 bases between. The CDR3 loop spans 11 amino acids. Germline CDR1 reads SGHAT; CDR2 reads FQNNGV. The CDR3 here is CASSLTHEQYF. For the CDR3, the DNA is TGTGCCAGCAGCTTAACTCACGAGCAGTACTTC.

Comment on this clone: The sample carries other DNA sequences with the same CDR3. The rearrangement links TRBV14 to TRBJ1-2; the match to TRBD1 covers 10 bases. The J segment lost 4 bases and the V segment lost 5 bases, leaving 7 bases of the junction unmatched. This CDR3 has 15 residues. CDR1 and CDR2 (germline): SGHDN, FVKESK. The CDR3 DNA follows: TGTGCCAGCAGCACCCGACAGGGGGCCATCTATGGCTACACCTTC. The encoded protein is CASSTRQGAIYGYTF.

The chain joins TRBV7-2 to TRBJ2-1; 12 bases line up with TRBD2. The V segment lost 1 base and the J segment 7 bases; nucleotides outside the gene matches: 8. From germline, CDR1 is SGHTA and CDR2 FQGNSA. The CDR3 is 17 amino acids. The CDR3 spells CASSLGILAGGWNEQFF. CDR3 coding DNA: TGTGCCAGCAGCTTAGGTATCCTAGCGGGGGGGTGGAATGAGCAGTTCTTC.

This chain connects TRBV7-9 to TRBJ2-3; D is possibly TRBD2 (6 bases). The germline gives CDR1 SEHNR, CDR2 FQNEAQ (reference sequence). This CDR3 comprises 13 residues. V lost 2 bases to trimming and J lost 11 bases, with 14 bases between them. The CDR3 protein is CASSLPGGERQYF. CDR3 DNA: TGTGCCAGCAGCTTACCCGGGGGTGAGAGGCAGTATTTT.

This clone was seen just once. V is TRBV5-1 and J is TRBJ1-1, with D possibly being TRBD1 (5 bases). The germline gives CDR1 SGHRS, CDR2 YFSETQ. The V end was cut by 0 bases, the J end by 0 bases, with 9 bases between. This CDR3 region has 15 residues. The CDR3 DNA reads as TGCGCCAGCAGCTTGGAAGTGACAGTGAACACTGAAGCTTTCTTT. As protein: CASSLEVTVNTEAFF.

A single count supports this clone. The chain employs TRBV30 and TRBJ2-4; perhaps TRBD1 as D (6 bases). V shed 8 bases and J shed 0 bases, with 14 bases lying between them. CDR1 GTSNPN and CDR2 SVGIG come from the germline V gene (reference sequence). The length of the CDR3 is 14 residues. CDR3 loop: CAVRTVLAKNIQYF. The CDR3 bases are TGTGCCGTTCGGACAGTCCTAGCCAAAAACATTCAGTACTTC.

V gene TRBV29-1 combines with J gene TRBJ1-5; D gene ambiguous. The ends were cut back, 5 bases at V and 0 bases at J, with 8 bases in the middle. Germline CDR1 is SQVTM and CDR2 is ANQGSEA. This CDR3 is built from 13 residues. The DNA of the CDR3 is TGCAGCGTTCGGGGTAGTAGCAATCAGCCCCAGCATTTT. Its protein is CSVRGSSNQPQHF.

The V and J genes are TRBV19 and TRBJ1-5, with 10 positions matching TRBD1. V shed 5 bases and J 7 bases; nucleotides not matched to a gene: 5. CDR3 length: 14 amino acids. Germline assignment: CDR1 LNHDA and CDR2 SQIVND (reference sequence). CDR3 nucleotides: TGTGCCAGTAGTTCCGGGACAGGGGAGCAGCCCCAGCATTTT. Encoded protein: CASSSGTGEQPQHF.

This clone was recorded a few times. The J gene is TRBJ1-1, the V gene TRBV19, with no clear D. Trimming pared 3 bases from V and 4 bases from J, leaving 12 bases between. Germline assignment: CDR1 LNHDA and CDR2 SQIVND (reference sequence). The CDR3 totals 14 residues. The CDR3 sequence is CASSINAGSTEAFF. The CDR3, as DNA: TGTGCCAGTAGTATTAACGCCGGGTCCACTGAAGCTTTCTTT.

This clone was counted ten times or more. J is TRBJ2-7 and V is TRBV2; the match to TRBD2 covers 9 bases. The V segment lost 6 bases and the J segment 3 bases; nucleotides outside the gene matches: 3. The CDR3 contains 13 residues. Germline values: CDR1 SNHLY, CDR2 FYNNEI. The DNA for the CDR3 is TGTGCCAGCAGCCAACTAGCGGGCTACGAGCAGTACTTC. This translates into CASSQLAGYEQYF.

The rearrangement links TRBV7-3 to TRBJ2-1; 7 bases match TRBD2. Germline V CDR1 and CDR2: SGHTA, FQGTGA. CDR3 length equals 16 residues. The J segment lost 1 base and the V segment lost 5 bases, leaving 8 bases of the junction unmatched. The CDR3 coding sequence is TGTGCCAGCAGCCCCGCGACTAGCCCTTCCTACAATGAGCAGTTCTTC. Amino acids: CASSPATSPSYNEQFF.

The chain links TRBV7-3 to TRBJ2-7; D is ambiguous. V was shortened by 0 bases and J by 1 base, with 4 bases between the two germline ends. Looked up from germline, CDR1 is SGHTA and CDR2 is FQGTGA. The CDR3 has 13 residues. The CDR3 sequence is CASSLTPSYEQYF. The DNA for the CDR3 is TGTGCCAGCAGCTTAACTCCGTCCTACGAGCAGTACTTC.

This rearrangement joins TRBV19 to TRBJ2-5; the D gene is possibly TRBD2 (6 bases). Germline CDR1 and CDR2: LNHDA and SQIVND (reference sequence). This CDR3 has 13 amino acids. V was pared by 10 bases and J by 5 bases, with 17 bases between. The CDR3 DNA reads TGTGCCACCGGGACTGGGTTTTGGGAGACCCAGTACTTC. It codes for CATGTGFWETQYF. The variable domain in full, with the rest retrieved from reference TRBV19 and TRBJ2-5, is DGGITQSPKYLFRKEGQNVTLSCEQNLNHDAMYWYRQDPGQGLRLIYYSQIVNDFQKGDIAEGYSVSREKKESFPLTVTSAQKNPTAFYLCATGTGFWETQYFGPGTRLLVL.

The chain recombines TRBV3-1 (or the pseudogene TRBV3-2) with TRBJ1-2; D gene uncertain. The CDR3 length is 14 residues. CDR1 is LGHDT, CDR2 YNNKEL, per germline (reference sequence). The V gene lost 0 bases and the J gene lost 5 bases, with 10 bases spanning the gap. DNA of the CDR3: TGTGCCAGCAGCCAAGATGTGGCGGGTTATGGCTACACCTTC. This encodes CASSQDVAGYGYTF.

CDR3 coding DNA: TGTGCCAGCAGCTTTGACAGGGACGAGACCCAGTACTTC. Its protein is CASSFDRDETQYF. The V and J genes are TRBV5-4 and TRBJ2-5; 7 bases align to TRBD1. From germline, CDR1 is SGHNT and CDR2 YYREEE (reference sequence). V dropped 2 bases and J dropped 5; count of bases not matched to a gene: 3. CDR3 length equals 13 residues.

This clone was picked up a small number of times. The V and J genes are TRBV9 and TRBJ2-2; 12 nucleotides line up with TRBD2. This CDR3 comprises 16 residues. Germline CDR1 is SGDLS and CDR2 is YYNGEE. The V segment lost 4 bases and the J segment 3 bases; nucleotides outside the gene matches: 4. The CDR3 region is CASSPGTSGYTGELFF. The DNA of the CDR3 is TGTGCCAGCAGCCCAGGGACTAGCGGGTACACCGGGGAGCTGTTTTTT.

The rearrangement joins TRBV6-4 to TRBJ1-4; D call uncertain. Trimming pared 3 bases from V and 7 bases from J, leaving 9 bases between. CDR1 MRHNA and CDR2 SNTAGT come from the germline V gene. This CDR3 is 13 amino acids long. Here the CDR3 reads CASSESEGEKLFF. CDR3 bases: TGTGCCAGCAGTGAATCGGAGGGTGAAAAACTGTTTTTT.

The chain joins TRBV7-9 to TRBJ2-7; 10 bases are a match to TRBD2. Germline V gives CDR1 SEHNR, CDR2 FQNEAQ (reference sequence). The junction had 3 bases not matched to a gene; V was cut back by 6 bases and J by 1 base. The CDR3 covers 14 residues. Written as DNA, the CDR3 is TGTGCCAGCAGTACTAGCGGGGCGTCCTACGAGCAGTACTTC. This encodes CASSTSGASYEQYF.

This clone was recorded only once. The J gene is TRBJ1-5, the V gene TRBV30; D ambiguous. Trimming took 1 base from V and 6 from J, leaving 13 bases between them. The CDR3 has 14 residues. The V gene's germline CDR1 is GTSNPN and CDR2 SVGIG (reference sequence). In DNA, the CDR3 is TGTGCCTGGAGTGCAAACGCGGGAGGTCAGCCCCAGCATTTT. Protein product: CAWSANAGGQPQHF.

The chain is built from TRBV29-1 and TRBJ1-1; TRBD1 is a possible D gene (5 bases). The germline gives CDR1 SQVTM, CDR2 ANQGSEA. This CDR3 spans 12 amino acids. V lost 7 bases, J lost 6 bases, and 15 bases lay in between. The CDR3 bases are TGCAGCGGCAGCGGGGCCGGACCTGAAGCTTTCTTT. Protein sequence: CSGSGAGPEAFF.

CDR3 region: CSATRSGGNEQFF. DNA for the CDR3: TGCAGCGCTACCCGTTCAGGGGGAAATGAGCAGTTCTTC. V gene TRBV29-1 combines with J gene TRBJ2-1; 7 bases map to TRBD1. The ends lost 7 bases at V and 7 bases at J; junction bases unmatched: 10. Germline assignment: CDR1 SQVTM and CDR2 ANQGSEA. The CDR3 spans 13 residues.

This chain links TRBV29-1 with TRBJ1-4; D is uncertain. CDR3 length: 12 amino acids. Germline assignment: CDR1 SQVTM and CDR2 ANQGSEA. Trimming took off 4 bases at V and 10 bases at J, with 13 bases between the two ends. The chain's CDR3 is CSVGEGWGKLFF. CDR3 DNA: TGCAGCGTTGGGGAGGGTTGGGGAAAACTGTTTTTT.

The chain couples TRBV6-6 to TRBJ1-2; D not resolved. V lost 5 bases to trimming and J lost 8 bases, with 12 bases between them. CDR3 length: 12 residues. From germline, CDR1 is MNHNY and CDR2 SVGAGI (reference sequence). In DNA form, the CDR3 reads TGTGCCAGCAGTCAATGGGTGGAGGGCTACACCTTC. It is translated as CASSQWVEGYTF.

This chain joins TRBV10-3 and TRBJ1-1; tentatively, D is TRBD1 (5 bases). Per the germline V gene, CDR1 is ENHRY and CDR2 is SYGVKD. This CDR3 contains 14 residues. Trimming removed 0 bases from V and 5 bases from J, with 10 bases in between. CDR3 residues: CAISESAGGTEAFF. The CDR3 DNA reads TGTGCCATCAGTGAGTCTGCCGGGGGGACTGAAGCTTTCTTT.